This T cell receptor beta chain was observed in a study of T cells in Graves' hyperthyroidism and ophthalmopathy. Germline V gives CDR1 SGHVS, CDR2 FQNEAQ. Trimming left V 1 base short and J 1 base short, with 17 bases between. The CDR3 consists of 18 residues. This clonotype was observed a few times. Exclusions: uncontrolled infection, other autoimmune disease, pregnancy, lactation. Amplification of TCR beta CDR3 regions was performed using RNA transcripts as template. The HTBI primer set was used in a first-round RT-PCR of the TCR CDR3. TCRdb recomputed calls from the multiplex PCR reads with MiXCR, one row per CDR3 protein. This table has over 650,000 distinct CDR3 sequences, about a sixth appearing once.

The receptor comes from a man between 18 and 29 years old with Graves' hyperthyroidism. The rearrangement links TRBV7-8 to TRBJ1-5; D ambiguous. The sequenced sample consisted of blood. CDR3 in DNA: TGTGCCAGCAGCTTAGGTCCCGCAGTGAGCCGAAGCAATCAGCCCCAGCATTTT. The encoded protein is CASSLGPAVSRSNQPQHF. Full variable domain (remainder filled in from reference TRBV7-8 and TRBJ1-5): GAGVSQSPRYKVAKRGQDVALRCDPISGHVSLFWYQQALGQGPEFLTYFQNEAQLDKSGLPSDRFFAERPEGSVSTLKIQRTQQEDSAVYLCASSLGPAVSRSNQPQHFGDGTRLSIL.